The clone carrying this T cell receptor (beta chain) was counted many times. What it binds is unknown. From the reads, TCRdb called clonotypes with MiXCR, one entry per CDR3 protein. The sample includes about 920,000 distinct CDR3 sequences, around 29% seen only once; the top ten take 11% to 15%. This sample is drawn from a study of T cell repertoires in cytomegalovirus infection. Study context: Matching HLA type, along with CMV infection, was indicated by public TCR beta signatures. The study's findings and limits: The response measured ex vivo was dominated by TCR beta clonotypes (HLA-C-restricted and CMV-specific).

CDR3 length: 18 amino acids. The germline CDR1 and CDR2 sequences are LNHDA and SQIVND (reference sequence). The V end lost 8 bases, the J end lost 1 base, and 24 bases lay between the germline ends. This sequence was found in a human donor in good health (CMV status not recorded). Some clones in this sample may be carry-over from other donors' samples. This specimen was cultured CD8+ T cells from PBMCs, taken from culture after CMV antigen stimulation. The chain couples TRBV19 to TRBJ1-5; D is unclear. CDR3 loop: CASVSVGMLGKSNQPQHF. The DNA for the CDR3 is TGTGCCAGTGTATCCGTGGGAATGTTAGGGAAAAGCAATCAGCCCCAGCATTTT.